This TCR beta chain emerged from a study of cytomegalovirus exposure and HLA in healthy donors. With 60 Vbeta and 13 Jbeta primers, the PCR was carried out. Profiling relied on immunoSEQ multiplex PCR, and the TCRdb table lists in-frame clones only, not all of them. Of over 85,000 clones in the sample, about four fifths were seen once. Germline trimming cut 0 bases from V and 6 bases from J; bases unmatched to any gene: 8. Germline CDR1 reads MGHRA; CDR2 reads YSYEKL. The CDR3 runs to 16 residues. This clonotype was sampled from a woman aged 60-75 years in good health and CMV-seropositive. The sample comprised PBMCs. The rearrangement links TRBV4-1 to TRBJ1-5; 7 positions match TRBD1. CDR3 protein: CASSQDRGGGGQPQHF. The CDR3 nucleotides read TGCGCCAGCAGCCAAGATAGAGGAGGGGGCGGTCAGCCCCAGCATTTT.